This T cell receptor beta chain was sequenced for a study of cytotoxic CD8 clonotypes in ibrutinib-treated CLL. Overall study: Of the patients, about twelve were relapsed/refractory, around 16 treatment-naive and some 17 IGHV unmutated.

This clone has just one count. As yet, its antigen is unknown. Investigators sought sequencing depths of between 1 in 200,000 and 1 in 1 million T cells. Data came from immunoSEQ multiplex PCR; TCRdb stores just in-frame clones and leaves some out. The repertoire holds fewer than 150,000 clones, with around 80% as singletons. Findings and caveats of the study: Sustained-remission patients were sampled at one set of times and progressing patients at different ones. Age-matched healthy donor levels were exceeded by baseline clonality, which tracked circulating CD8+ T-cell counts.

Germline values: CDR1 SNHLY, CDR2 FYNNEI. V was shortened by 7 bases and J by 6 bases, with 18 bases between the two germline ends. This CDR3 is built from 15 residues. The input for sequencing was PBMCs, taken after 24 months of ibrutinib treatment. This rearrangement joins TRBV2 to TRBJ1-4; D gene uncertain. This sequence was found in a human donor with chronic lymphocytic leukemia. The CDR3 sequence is CASTPYPRHDEKLFF. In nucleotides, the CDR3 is TGTGCCAGCACCCCATACCCCCGGCACGATGAAAAACTGTTTTTT.